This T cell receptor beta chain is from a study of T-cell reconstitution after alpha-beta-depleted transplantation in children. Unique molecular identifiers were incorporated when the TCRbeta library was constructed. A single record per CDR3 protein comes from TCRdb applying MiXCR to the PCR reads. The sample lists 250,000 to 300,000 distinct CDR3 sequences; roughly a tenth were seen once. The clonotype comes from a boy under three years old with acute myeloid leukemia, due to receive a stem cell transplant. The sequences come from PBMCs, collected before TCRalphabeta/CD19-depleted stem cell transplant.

The CDR3 region is CASSPDRGGPGELFF. The CDR3, as DNA: TGTGCCAGCAGTCCCGACAGGGGGGGACCCGGGGAGCTGTTTTTT. The chain carries TRBV6-1 and TRBJ2-2; 9 bases are a match to TRBD1. The V gene's germline CDR1 is MNHNS and CDR2 SASEGT. Unmatched junction bases numbered 7, after V lost 5 bases and J lost 6 bases. The CDR3 sequence is 15 residues long.